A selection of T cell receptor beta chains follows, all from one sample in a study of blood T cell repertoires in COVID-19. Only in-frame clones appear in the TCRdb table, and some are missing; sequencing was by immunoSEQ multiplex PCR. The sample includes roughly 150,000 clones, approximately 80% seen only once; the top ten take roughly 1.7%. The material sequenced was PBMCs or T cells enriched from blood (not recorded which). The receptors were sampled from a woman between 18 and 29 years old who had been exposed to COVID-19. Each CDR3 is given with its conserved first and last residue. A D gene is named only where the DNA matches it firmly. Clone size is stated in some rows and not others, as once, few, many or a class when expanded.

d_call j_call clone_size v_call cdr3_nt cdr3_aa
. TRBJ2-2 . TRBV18 TGTGCCAGCTCACCATCGGACGGAGGATACACCGGGGAGCTGTTTTTT CASSPSDGGYTGELFF
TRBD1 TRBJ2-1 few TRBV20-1 TGCAGTGCTAGTTTAAACCCCGGGACAGGGGGCTCCCAGGGCACCTACAATGAGCAGTTCTTC CSASLNPGTGGSQGTYNEQFF
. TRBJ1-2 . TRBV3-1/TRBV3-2 TGTGCCAGCAGCCAAGAGGTCCGAGGCTATGGCTACACCTTC CASSQEVRGYGYTF
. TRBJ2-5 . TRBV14 TGTGCCAGCAGCCAATACCCAGACTCCGCTTGGGAGACCCAGTACTTC CASSQYPDSAWETQYF
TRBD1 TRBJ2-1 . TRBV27 TGTGCCAGCGGGACAGGAGTATACAATGAGCAGTTCTTC CASGTGVYNEQFF
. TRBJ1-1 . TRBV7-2 TGTGCCAGCAGCTTAGTCTTAAACATGAACACTGAAGCTTTCTTT CASSLVLNMNTEAFF
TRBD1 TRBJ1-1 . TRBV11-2 TGTGCCAGCAGCTTTACAGGGGGCAGGACTGAAGCTTTCTTT CASSFTGGRTEAFF
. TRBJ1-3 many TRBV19 TGTGCCAGTAACACCAGAGCGGCAATTGGAAACACCATATATTTT CASNTRAAIGNTIYF
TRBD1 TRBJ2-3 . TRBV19 TGTGCCAGTAGTATGGGACAGGGAACAGATACGCAGTATTTT CASSMGQGTDTQYF
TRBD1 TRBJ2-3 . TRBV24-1 TGTGCCACCAGTGAGTACAGGGGTGATACGCAGTATTTT CATSEYRGDTQYF
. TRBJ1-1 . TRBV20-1 TGCAGTGCTAGTCGAGAGGTGGTGGCTGAAGCTTTCTTT CSASREVVAEAFF
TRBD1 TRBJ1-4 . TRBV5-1 TGCGCCAGCAGCATGGGAGGGGGCGAAAAACTGTTTTTT CASSMGGGEKLFF
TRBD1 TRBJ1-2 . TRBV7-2 TGTGCCAGCAGCCTGACAGGGGCAAATGCCTATGGCTACACCTTC CASSLTGANAYGYTF
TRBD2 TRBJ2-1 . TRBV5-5 TGTGCCAGCAGCTTTGGACTAGCGGACTACAATGAGCAGTTCTTC CASSFGLADYNEQFF
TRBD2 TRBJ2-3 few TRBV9 TGTGCCAGCAGCTTAGGGGTAGCGGGCCACACAGATACGCAGTATTTT CASSLGVAGHTDTQYF
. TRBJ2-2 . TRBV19 TGTGCCAGTAGTATAGAGGACAGCGGAATCGGGGAGCTGTTTTTT CASSIEDSGIGELFF